The subject of this entry is one T cell receptor (beta chain). In this sample, this clone turned up once. This receptor's antigen is unknown. Base qualities are not at hand, and no much larger clone is one base apart. After removal of 3 bases from V and 3 bases from J, the junction retains 7 bases not matched to a gene. The CDR3 holds 16 amino acids from the cysteine to the phenylalanine. CDR3 DNA only is kept here, 48 bases in frame from base 1. From a lookup of the germline V gene, CDR1 and CDR2 are SGDLS and YYNGEE. The sample comes from a study of blood T cell repertoires in COVID-19 (TCRdb year 2020). Some background on the complete study: Samples covering the acute and convalescent phases of COVID-19 were provided by collaborators in the United States, Italy and Spain. The sample metadata nearly always contained a de-identified subject ID, COVID-19 status, age in years and sex. The prospective study material was composed of cDNA or gDNA derived from T cells, B-cell-depleted T cells, or PBMCs. The samples were drawn from two sources: the first 160 participants of the ongoing ImmuneRACE study, and 1,000 to 1,500 subjects contributed by 6 global collaborators. Where available, HLA class I and class II types were taken from metadata supplied by the sample provider and were not determined by assay-based typing. Subjects who had been exposed to COVID-19, were actively infected with it, or had recovered from it provided the deeply sampled blood TCRbeta repertoires that made up the dataset. The repertoires were released in a freely available public database intended as a resource for research on the immune response to SARS-CoV-2.

The full study reports these points: The quantity of clinical and demographic metadata differed by source and by participant and was supplied without curation.

TCRbeta CDR3 regions were amplified from genomic DNA using the immunoSEQ Assay, a bias-controlled multiplex PCR. Concerning the study's data processing: The number of nucleated cells in each sample was estimated by amplification of reference gene primers within the assay. To quantify the absolute abundance of each unique TCRbeta CDR3 rearrangement, sequence reads were collapsed and filtered. Productive Simpson clonality was computed per sample as the square root of Simpson's diversity index over productive rearrangements. Sourced from immuneACCESS, this table was stored by TCRdb with only in-frame sequences that have V and J called. A share of the clones is absent; for the studies checked, an unresolved V gene accounts for under half, and the remainder has no known explanation. D and trimming come from the DNA, and the V and J calls and clone size come from that table. Present in this sample are about 90,000 clones, over 70% of which were seen just once. The top ten clones comprise about 10% of the sample.

Each collaborating institution followed its own protocols to collect whole blood in K2EDTA tubes. For TCRbeta analysis, collaborators shipped samples as frozen whole blood, isolated PBMCs, or DNA extracted from either of those sample types. The clonotype originates from a woman older than 75 with acute or convalescent COVID-19. Recombination connected TRBV9 to TRBJ2-3; TRBD2 agrees with 10 junctional bases. Sequenced sample: peripheral blood. The nucleotide sequence is given as TGTGCCAGCAGCGCGCAACTAGCGGGGAGGACAGATACGCAGTATTTT. Its translation reads: CASSAQLAGRTDTQYF. Joined to the reference TRBV9 and TRBJ2-3 proteins, this CDR3 gives the full variable domain: DSGVTQTPKHLITATGQRVTLRCSPRSGDLSVYWYQQSLDQGLQFLIQYYNGEERAKGNILERFSAQQFPDLHSELNLSSLELGDSALYFCASSAQLAGRTDTQYFGPGTRLTVL.